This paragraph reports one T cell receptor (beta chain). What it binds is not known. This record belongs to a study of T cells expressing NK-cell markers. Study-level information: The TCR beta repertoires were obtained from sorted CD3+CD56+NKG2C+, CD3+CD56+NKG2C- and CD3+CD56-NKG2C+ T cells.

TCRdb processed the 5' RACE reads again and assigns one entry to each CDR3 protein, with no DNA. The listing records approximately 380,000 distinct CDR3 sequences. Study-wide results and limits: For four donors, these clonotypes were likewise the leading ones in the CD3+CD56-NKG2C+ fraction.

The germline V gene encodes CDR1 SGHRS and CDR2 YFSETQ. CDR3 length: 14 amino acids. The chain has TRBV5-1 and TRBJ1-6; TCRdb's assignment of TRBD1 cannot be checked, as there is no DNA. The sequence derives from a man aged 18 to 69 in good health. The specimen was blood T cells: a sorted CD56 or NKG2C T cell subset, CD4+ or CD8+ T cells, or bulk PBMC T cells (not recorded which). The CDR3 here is CASSTGRGNSPLHF.